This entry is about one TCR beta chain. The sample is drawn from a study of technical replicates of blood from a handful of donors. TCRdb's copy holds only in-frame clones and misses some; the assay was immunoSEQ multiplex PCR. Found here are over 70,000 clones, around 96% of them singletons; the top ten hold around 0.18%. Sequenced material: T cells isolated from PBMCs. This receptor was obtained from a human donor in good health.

CDR3: CAWDSGTGNEKLFF. The CDR3 nucleotides read TGTGCCTGGGATAGTGGGACAGGAAATGAAAAACTGTTTTTT. The rearrangement uses TRBV30 and TRBJ1-4; 8 positions match TRBD1. CDR1 is GTSNPN and CDR2 is SVGIG in the germline V gene (reference sequence). CDR3 length: 14 residues. Trimming removed 5 bases from V and 5 bases from J; junction bases left unmatched: 7.